This TCR beta chain was observed in a study of OX40 agonist ivuxolimab in advanced cancers. As for the study in general: Patients received the agonistic anti-OX40 (CD134) antibody ivuxolimab. The study, taken as a whole, reports: Low clonal expansion, among the lowest seen, marked partial responders at 0.1-3.0 mg/kg. At 0.1 to 3.0 mg/kg and by week 6, clonal expansion occurred in CD4+ and CD8+ blood T cells. Some patients who did not respond also had low normalized T-cell clonal expansion.

This CDR3 contains 14 residues. V lost 3 bases to trimming and J lost 4 bases, with 12 bases between them. Germline V gene sequence: CDR1 PRHDT, CDR2 FYEKMQ (reference sequence). Note on this clone: Its antigen is not identified.

Sequencing was performed with immunoSEQ multiplex PCR; in TCRdb, only in-frame clones are kept and a portion is missing. Of tens of thousands of clones detected, about nine tenths appear once; the ten largest clones hold roughly 6.9%. The gene calls are TRBV13 and TRBJ2-5, with D unresolved. The receptor's source is an adult with an advanced solid tumor such as melanoma, head and neck, liver or kidney cancer. Here the sequenced sample was CD4+ or CD8+ T cells sorted from blood, taken in a trial of the OX40 agonist ivuxolimab. The CDR3 loop is CASSLNPAPETQYF. CDR3 sequence (DNA): TGTGCCAGCAGCTTGAATCCTGCCCCAGAGACCCAGTACTTC.